These 21 T cell receptor beta chains share one sample of origin, sequenced in a study of CD8+ T cells in alopecia areata. The authors extracted RNA and reverse transcribed it into cDNA as the sequencing template. Profiled with immunoSEQ multiplex PCR; TCRdb holds only in-frame clones, not every one. The sample carries approximately 140,000 clones, approximately 85% recorded once. Treatment meaning: oral pan-JAK inhibitor, 5-10 mg twice daily. The starting material was CD8+ T cells sorted from blood, obtained at week 4, from a patient treated with tofacitinib. Receptor source: a human donor with alopecia areata.

V gene TRBV5-1 combines with J gene TRBJ2-1; D may be TRBD2 (5 bases). The germline gives CDR1 SGHRS, CDR2 YFSETQ. V lost 2 bases and J 6 bases, leaving 18 bases between the germline ends. The CDR3 is made up of 16 amino acids. CDR3 DNA: TGCGCCAGCAGCTTCGCCTCGGGGTTTTCGGGCAATGAGCAGTTCTTC. This codes for CASSFASGFSGNEQFF.

V is TRBV4-1 and J is TRBJ2-7; D perhaps matches TRBD1 (5 bases). The germline CDR1 and CDR2 sequences are MGHRA and YSYEKL. The CDR3 runs to 15 residues. The V end was cut by 0 bases, the J end by 3 bases, with 12 bases between. The CDR3 DNA reads TGCGCCAGCAGCCAAGAACCCAGGGATTTCTACGAGCAGTACTTC. Its protein is CASSQEPRDFYEQYF.

The genes are TRBV7-9 and TRBJ2-7; D gene uncertain. The ends were cut back, 1 base at V and 6 bases at J, with 7 bases in the middle. The CDR3 is made up of 12 amino acids. Germline V CDR1 and CDR2: SEHNR, FQNEAQ (reference sequence). Here the CDR3 DNA reads TGTGCCAGCAGCTTAGGCACAGCCGAGCAGTACTTC. This sequence encodes CASSLGTAEQYF.

This clone appeared once. The gene calls are TRBV4-2 and TRBJ1-5; D not resolved. The CDR3 sequence is 13 residues long. Trimming removed 1 base at V and 7 bases at J, with 8 bases between. CDR1 is LGHNA and CDR2 is YNFKEQ in the germline V gene. CDR3 nucleotides: TGTGCCAGCAGCCAAGGGGCAGGACAGCCCCAGCATTTT. Its translation is CASSQGAGQPQHF.

The CDR3: CASSPTPGARSDGYTF. As DNA, the CDR3 is TGTGCCAGCAGCCCCACACCGGGGGCGCGTAGTGATGGCTACACCTTC. The chain couples TRBV7-9 to TRBJ1-2; D is perhaps TRBD1 (6 bases). The V gene's germline CDR1 is SEHNR and CDR2 FQNEAQ (reference sequence). V lost 5 bases and J 6 bases, leaving 22 bases between the germline ends. The length of the CDR3 is 16 residues.

V gene TRBV13 combines with J gene TRBJ2-7; D uncertain. V was cut by 6 bases and J by 2 bases, with 14 bases left in between. The CDR3 has 14 residues. Looked up from germline, CDR1 is PRHDT and CDR2 is FYEKMQ (reference sequence). The CDR3 region has the DNA TGTGCCAGCAGTTCCCGGGTAGCTACCTACGAGCAGTACTTC. Protein sequence: CASSSRVATYEQYF.

This rearrangement joins TRBV29-1 to TRBJ1-1; 7 positions agree with TRBD1. CDR3 length: 13 amino acids. V lost 7 bases, J lost 8 bases, and 13 bases stayed unmatched. CDR1 is SQVTM, CDR2 ANQGSEA, per germline. The CDR3 nucleotides are TGCAGCGCCTTGGGACAGCCGGATTTCGAAGCTTTCTTT. This encodes CSALGQPDFEAFF. The full variable domain, in which reference TRBV29-1 and TRBJ1-1 provide the parts outside the CDR3, is SAVISQKPSRDICQRGTSLTIQCQVDSQVTMMFWYRQQPGQSLTLIATANQGSEATYESGFVIDKFPISRPNLTFSTLTVSNMSPEDSSIYLCSALGQPDFEAFFGQGTRLTVV.

This rearrangement joins TRBV6-5 to TRBJ1-6; 8 bases fit TRBD1. The CDR3 is 14 residues long. Germline CDR1 is MNHEY and CDR2 is SVGAGI. Losses at the gene ends were 6 bases for V and 9 bases for J; bases not matched to a gene: 7. The CDR3: CASSQDRASSPLHF. The CDR3 nucleotides are TGTGCCAGCAGCCAGGACAGGGCGAGTTCACCCCTCCACTTT.

This chain connects TRBV5-1 to TRBJ2-7; D is possibly TRBD1 or TRBD2 (5 bases each). From germline, CDR1 is SGHRS and CDR2 YFSETQ. Trimming cost V 4 bases and J 0 bases, with 11 bases left between them. This CDR3 contains 14 residues. CDR3: CASSPGTDSYEQYF. The CDR3 DNA is TGCGCCAGCAGCCCCGGGACGGACTCCTACGAGCAGTACTTC.

The chain joins TRBV4-1 to TRBJ2-7; TRBD1 matches 7 bases. CDR3 length: 14 residues. The trim removed 4 bases at V and 3 bases at J, leaving 6 bases unmatched. Germline V lookup: CDR1 MGHRA, CDR2 YSYEKL. The CDR3 spells CASSPNDRVYEQYF. The CDR3 coding sequence is TGCGCCAGCAGCCCGAACGACAGGGTCTACGAGCAGTACTTC.

The J gene is TRBJ1-2, the V gene TRBV19; 9 bases agree with TRBD1. The CDR3 runs 16 residues. CDR1 and CDR2 (germline): LNHDA, SQIVND (reference sequence). The V and J ends lost 11 bases and 5 bases, in that order; junction bases with no gene match: 18. The CDR3: CASTGTGFGVGYGYTF. The CDR3 DNA follows: TGTGCCTCGACCGGGACAGGGTTCGGAGTTGGGTATGGCTACACCTTC.

The rearrangement links TRBV30 to TRBJ2-1, with 7 bases that match TRBD2. This CDR3 region has 12 residues. V lost 0 bases to trimming and J lost 7 bases; unmatched junction nucleotides: 0. Germline V gene lookup returns CDR1 GTSNPN and CDR2 SVGIG (reference sequence). The CDR3 region is CAWSVAGNEQFF. The CDR3 DNA reads TGTGCCTGGAGTGTAGCGGGGAATGAGCAGTTCTTC. The complete variable domain, with remaining parts taken from reference TRBV30 and TRBJ2-1, reads SQTIHQWPATLVQPVGSPLSLECTVEGTSNPNLYWYRQAAGRGLQLLFYSVGIGQISSEVPQNLSASRPQDRQFILSSKKLLLSDSGFYLCAWSVAGNEQFFGPGTRLTVL.

The gene calls are TRBV4-3 and TRBJ2-3, with unresolved D. The germline gives CDR1 LGHNA, CDR2 YSLEER. Deletions cut 5 bases from V and 1 base from J, with 4 bases between. This CDR3 spans 12 amino acids. The CDR3 reads CASSTGTDTQYF. The CDR3 bases are TGCGCCAGCAGCACGGGCACAGATACGCAGTATTTT.

This clone was seen more than once but under ten times. Here the CDR3 reads CASRRQGGTGELFF. In DNA, the CDR3 is TGTGCCAGCAGACGACAGGGAGGCACCGGGGAGCTGTTTTTT. The genes are TRBV6-5 and TRBJ2-2; D might be TRBD1 (7 bases). The V and J ends lost 6 bases and 4 bases respectively, with 12 bases between them. This CDR3 region has 14 residues. CDR1 is MNHEY, CDR2 SVGAGI, per germline.

This sequence joins TRBV5-1 and TRBJ2-7, with D tentatively TRBD1 (6 bases). CDR3 length: 14 amino acids. Germline CDR1 and CDR2: SGHRS and YFSETQ. Trimming left V 2 bases short and J 2 bases short, with 11 bases between. CDR3 coding DNA: TGCGCCAGCAGCTTCGCGACAGGAACCTACGAGCAGTACTTC. Its protein product is CASSFATGTYEQYF. Looking up the rest from reference TRBV5-1 and TRBJ2-7 gives the full variable domain: KAGVTQTPRYLIKTRGQQVTLSCSPISGHRSVSWYQQTPGQGLQFLFEYFSETQRNKGNFPGRFSGRQFSNSRSEMNVSTLELGDSALYLCASSFATGTYEQYFGPGTRLTVT.

J is TRBJ2-5 and V is TRBV30, with D unclear. The J call is uncertain, as TRBJ2-7 better fits the DNA end. This CDR3 has 10 amino acids. Per germline, CDR1 GTSNPN and CDR2 SVGIG (reference sequence). DNA of the CDR3: TGTGCCAAGAACATCGACGAGCAGTACTTC. This codes for CAKNIDEQYF.

This chain joins TRBV29-1 and TRBJ2-7; D uncertain. Germline V lookup: CDR1 SQVTM, CDR2 ANQGSEA. The CDR3 is made up of 12 amino acids. This CDR3 reads CSVQTDSYEQYF. CDR3 bases: TGCAGTGTGCAGACGGACTCCTACGAGCAGTACTTC.

The chain uses TRBV6-5 and TRBJ2-7, with 7 bases matching TRBD1. Trimming cost V 2 bases and J 2 bases; bases outside gene matches: 9. This CDR3 has 16 amino acids. The V gene's germline CDR1 is MNHEY and CDR2 SVGAGI. The chain's CDR3 is CASSYDPGQLTYEQYF. The DNA for the CDR3 is TGTGCCAGCAGTTACGACCCGGGACAGTTAACCTACGAGCAGTACTTC.

The V gene is TRBV7-9, the J gene TRBJ2-7; a possible D gene is TRBD1 (6 bases). Per the germline V gene, CDR1 is SEHNR and CDR2 is FQNEAQ (reference sequence). This CDR3 comprises 16 residues. V gave up 5 bases and J gave up 4 bases, with 21 bases separating them. Here the CDR3 reads CASSSKRTVTSYEQYF. The CDR3 nucleotides read TGTGCCAGCAGCAGTAAACGGACAGTAACTTCGTACGAGCAGTACTTC.

CDR3 loop: CAWSVQGSGYGYTF. The CDR3 region has the DNA TGTGCCTGGAGTGTACAGGGAAGCGGCTATGGCTACACCTTC. The chain combines TRBV30 with TRBJ1-2; D might be TRBD1 (6 bases). The CDR3 has 14 amino acids. Germline CDR1 GTSNPN, CDR2 SVGIG (reference sequence). The V gene lost 0 bases and the J gene lost 4 bases, with 12 bases spanning the gap.

V is TRBV4-2 and J is TRBJ2-7; TRBD2 might be the D (6 bases). In germline, CDR1 is LGHNA, CDR2 YNFKEQ. Trimming stripped 2 bases from V and 5 bases from J, with 19 bases between. The CDR3 has 16 amino acids. CDR3 region: CASSQTTLQGLDEQYF. The CDR3 bases are TGTGCCAGCAGCCAAACGACCCTGCAGGGACTCGACGAGCAGTACTTC.